The source of this TCR beta chain is a study of T cells after somatic rescue of genetic block. The protocol was immunoSEQ multiplex PCR, while the TCRdb copy is restricted to in-frame clones and leaves out a portion. The profile covers roughly 92,000 clones, with 85% to 90% appearing a single time and about 1.5% taken by the ten largest. Germline CDR1 is SEHNR and CDR2 is FQNEAQ (reference sequence). The CDR3 extends over 14 amino acids. V was trimmed by 5 bases and J by 2 bases, leaving 13 bases between them. Material for sequencing was peripheral blood mononuclear cells (PBMCs). V is TRBV7-9 and J is TRBJ2-7; no clear D gene. The sequence was obtained from a young woman. The CDR3 DNA follows: TGTGCCAGCAGCAAACCTACTAACCCCTACGAGCAGTACTTC. Its protein product is CASSKPTNPYEQYF.